A selection of T cell receptor beta chains follows, all from one sample in a study of blood T cell repertoires in COVID-19. Only in-frame clones appear in the TCRdb table, and some are missing; sequencing was by immunoSEQ multiplex PCR. The sample shows some 190,000 clones, around nine tenths of them seen only once. Sequencing input: peripheral blood. The receptors were sampled from a man aged 18 to 35 with active or convalescent COVID-19. Each CDR3 is given with its conserved first and last residue. The order of the fields is CDR3 protein, CDR3 DNA, D gene, J gene, V gene, clone size, CDR3 length. A D gene is named only where the DNA matches it firmly. A clone size is listed for some rows: how often the clone was seen (once, few, many), or a class if it is expanded.

CDR3aa: CASEEKTGFYNEQFF
CDR3nt: TGTGCCAGTGAAGAAAAAACAGGGTTTTACAATGAGCAGTTCTTC
d_gene: NA
j_gene: TRBJ2-1
v_gene: TRBV19
abundance: NA
len: 15

CDR3aa: CASSLEASGRKYEQYF
CDR3nt: TGTGCCAGCAGCTTAGAGGCTAGCGGGAGGAAATACGAGCAGTACTTC
d_gene: TRBD2
j_gene: TRBJ2-7
v_gene: TRBV7-9
abundance: few
len: 16

CDR3aa: CASSIQGLAGEQFF
CDR3nt: TGTGCCAGTAGTATTCAGGGACTAGCGGGTGAGCAGTTCTTC
d_gene: TRBD2
j_gene: TRBJ2-1
v_gene: TRBV19
abundance: NA
len: 14

CDR3aa: CASSRYPMTGPNTEAFF
CDR3nt: TGTGCCAGCAGCCGATATCCTATGACAGGGCCGAACACTGAAGCTTTCTTT
d_gene: TRBD1
j_gene: TRBJ1-1
v_gene: TRBV2
abundance: NA
len: 17

CDR3aa: CASSLAGRGDTEAFF
CDR3nt: TGTGCCAGCAGCTTGGCTGGGAGGGGGGACACTGAAGCTTTCTTT
d_gene: NA
j_gene: TRBJ1-1
v_gene: TRBV5-6
abundance: NA
len: 15

CDR3aa: CASSLSAGSTDTQYF
CDR3nt: TGTGCCAGCAGTTTATCGGCAGGGAGCACAGATACGCAGTATTTT
d_gene: NA
j_gene: TRBJ2-3
v_gene: TRBV27
abundance: NA
len: 15

CDR3aa: CASSFWGRDEKLFF
CDR3nt: TGTGCCAGCAGTTTCTGGGGGCGCGATGAAAAACTGTTTTTT
d_gene: NA
j_gene: TRBJ1-4
v_gene: TRBV27
abundance: once
len: 14

CDR3aa: CASKGQEFTGELFF
CDR3nt: TGTGCCAGCAAGGGACAGGAGTTCACCGGGGAGCTGTTTTTT
d_gene: TRBD1
j_gene: TRBJ2-2
v_gene: TRBV28
abundance: NA
len: 14

CDR3aa: CASTNKGRSDYNEQFF
CDR3nt: TGTGCCAGCACCAACAAGGGGCGCTCCGACTACAATGAGCAGTTCTTC
d_gene: NA
j_gene: TRBJ2-1
v_gene: TRBV21-1
abundance: NA
len: 16

CDR3aa: CASSQGGVNEQFF
CDR3nt: TGTGCCAGCAGCCAAGGAGGGGTGAATGAGCAGTTCTTC
d_gene: NA
j_gene: TRBJ2-1
v_gene: TRBV16
abundance: NA
len: 13

CDR3aa: CAWSEKGGQYSNTIYF
CDR3nt: TGTGCCTGGAGTGAAAAAGGGGGACAGTACTCAAACACCATATATTTT
d_gene: TRBD1
j_gene: TRBJ1-3
v_gene: TRBV30
abundance: NA
len: 16

CDR3aa: CASSPLAGDYNEQFF
CDR3nt: TGTGCCAGCAGCCCTTTAGCGGGAGACTACAATGAGCAGTTCTTC
d_gene: TRBD2
j_gene: TRBJ2-1
v_gene: TRBV4-2
abundance: once
len: 15

CDR3aa: CAGLRATNEKLFF
CDR3nt: TGTGCCGGACTTAGGGCAACTAATGAAAAACTGTTTTTT
d_gene: NA
j_gene: TRBJ1-4
v_gene: TRBV11-3
abundance: NA
len: 13

CDR3aa: CASSPKVGRGYEQYF
CDR3nt: TGTGCCAGCAGCCCCAAGGTCGGCAGGGGCTACGAGCAGTACTTC
d_gene: NA
j_gene: TRBJ2-7
v_gene: TRBV5-6
abundance: NA
len: 15

CDR3aa: CASSYTGTARETQYF
CDR3nt: TGTGCCAGCAGTTACACAGGGACGGCCAGAGAGACCCAGTACTTC
d_gene: NA
j_gene: TRBJ2-5
v_gene: TRBV6-2/TRBV6-3
abundance: NA
len: 15

CDR3aa: CASSIDSSSGEQYF
CDR3nt: TGTGCCAGTAGTATAGATTCTAGTTCCGGCGAGCAGTACTTC
d_gene: NA
j_gene: TRBJ2-7
v_gene: TRBV19
abundance: once
len: 14

CDR3aa: CASTPSVRRDGEAFF
CDR3nt: TGTGCCAGCACCCCCTCCGTCCGGCGGGATGGTGAAGCTTTCTTT
d_gene: NA
j_gene: TRBJ1-1
v_gene: TRBV6-5
abundance: NA
len: 15

CDR3aa: CAWSRPTGGTEAFF
CDR3nt: TGTGCCTGGAGTAGGCCGACAGGGGGCACTGAAGCTTTCTTT
d_gene: TRBD1
j_gene: TRBJ1-1
v_gene: TRBV30
abundance: NA
len: 14

CDR3aa: CASSYGLASGELFF
CDR3nt: TGTGCCAGCAGTTACGGGCTAGCGAGCGGGGAGCTGTTTTTT
d_gene: NA
j_gene: TRBJ2-2
v_gene: TRBV6-5
abundance: NA
len: 14

CDR3aa: CASSLGASVPGTDTQYF
CDR3nt: TGTGCCAGCAGCTTAGGCGCTAGCGTGCCGGGGACAGATACGCAGTATTTT
d_gene: NA
j_gene: TRBJ2-3
v_gene: TRBV7-6
abundance: NA
len: 17

CDR3aa: CASKTSGANRGYEQYF
CDR3nt: TGTGCCAGCAAGACTAGCGGGGCGAACAGGGGATACGAGCAGTACTTC
d_gene: TRBD2
j_gene: TRBJ2-7
v_gene: TRBV28
abundance: NA
len: 16

CDR3aa: CASSIGGQGYEQYF
CDR3nt: TGTGCCAGTAGTATTGGTGGACAGGGTTACGAGCAGTACTTC
d_gene: TRBD1
j_gene: TRBJ2-7
v_gene: TRBV19
abundance: NA
len: 14

CDR3aa: CASTFLGQGNYGYTF
CDR3nt: TGTGCCAGCACCTTTCTAGGACAGGGGAACTATGGCTACACCTTC
d_gene: TRBD1
j_gene: TRBJ1-2
v_gene: TRBV7-9
abundance: NA
len: 15

CDR3aa: CSVEGGGREVF
CDR3nt: TGCAGCGTTGAAGGCGGGGGAAGGGAGGTCTTC
d_gene: TRBD2
j_gene: TRBJ2-1
v_gene: TRBV29-1
abundance: NA
len: 11

CDR3aa: CASSQGLAVSSYNEQFF
CDR3nt: TGTGCCAGCAGCCAGGGACTAGCGGTAAGCTCCTACAATGAGCAGTTCTTC
d_gene: NA
j_gene: TRBJ2-1
v_gene: TRBV21-1
abundance: NA
len: 17

CDR3aa: CASSQDPGGREKLFF
CDR3nt: TGCGCCAGCAGCCAAGATCCGGGGGGCCGGGAAAAACTGTTTTTT
d_gene: NA
j_gene: TRBJ1-4
v_gene: TRBV4-1
abundance: NA
len: 15

CDR3aa: CASSGTGHNQPQHF
CDR3nt: TGTGCCAGCAGCGGGACAGGGCACAATCAGCCCCAGCATTTT
d_gene: TRBD1
j_gene: TRBJ1-5
v_gene: TRBV2
abundance: once
len: 14

CDR3aa: CSVQRENTGELFF
CDR3nt: TGCAGCGTGCAGAGGGAGAACACCGGGGAGCTGTTTTTT
d_gene: NA
j_gene: TRBJ2-2
v_gene: TRBV29-1
abundance: NA
len: 13

CDR3aa: CASSIGRLDQPQHF
CDR3nt: TGTGCCAGTAGTATAGGCAGACTGGATCAGCCCCAGCATTTT
d_gene: NA
j_gene: TRBJ1-5
v_gene: TRBV19
abundance: NA
len: 14

CDR3aa: CASGLTGGGDEQYF
CDR3nt: TGTGCCAGCGGATTGACAGGGGGCGGGGACGAGCAGTACTTC
d_gene: TRBD1
j_gene: TRBJ2-7
v_gene: TRBV3-1/TRBV3-2
abundance: once
len: 14

CDR3aa: CASSITSGKGGSYNEQFF
CDR3nt: TGTGCCAGCAGCATAACTAGCGGGAAAGGGGGATCCTACAATGAGCAGTTCTTC
d_gene: TRBD2
j_gene: TRBJ2-1
v_gene: TRBV7-2
abundance: NA
len: 18

CDR3aa: CASSPRVGRVGETQYF
CDR3nt: TGCGCCAGCAGCCCCCGTGTCGGGCGGGTTGGAGAGACCCAGTACTTC
d_gene: NA
j_gene: TRBJ2-5
v_gene: TRBV5-1
abundance: NA
len: 16

CDR3aa: CASSPPTGRSYEQYF
CDR3nt: TGTGCCAGCAGTCCGCCGACAGGCCGCTCCTACGAGCAGTACTTC
d_gene: NA
j_gene: TRBJ2-7
v_gene: TRBV6-2/TRBV6-3
abundance: NA
len: 15

CDR3aa: CASSSTGGLDTGELFF
CDR3nt: TGCGCCAGCAGCTCCACAGGGGGCCTTGACACCGGGGAGCTGTTTTTT
d_gene: TRBD1
j_gene: TRBJ2-2
v_gene: TRBV5-1
abundance: few
len: 16

CDR3aa: CASSPLTNTGGLTYGYTF
CDR3nt: TGTGCCAGCAGCCCCTTAACGAATACAGGGGGACTCACCTATGGCTACACCTTC
d_gene: TRBD1
j_gene: TRBJ1-2
v_gene: TRBV7-2
abundance: NA
len: 18

CDR3aa: CASSTGQGLHGYTF
CDR3nt: TGTGCCAGCAGCACGGGACAGGGGCTTCATGGCTACACCTTC
d_gene: TRBD1
j_gene: TRBJ1-2
v_gene: TRBV28
abundance: once
len: 14

CDR3aa: CATSRENTVGTGHTF
CDR3nt: TGTGCCACCAGCAGAGAGAATACAGTCGGGACAGGGCACACCTTC
d_gene: TRBD1
j_gene: TRBJ1-2
v_gene: TRBV15
abundance: NA
len: 15

CDR3aa: CASSYSGSLPPGELFF
CDR3nt: TGTGCCAGCAGCTATAGCGGGAGTTTACCGCCCGGGGAGCTGTTTTTT
d_gene: TRBD2
j_gene: TRBJ2-2
v_gene: TRBV7-8
abundance: NA
len: 16

CDR3aa: CASSQQGRGNYGYTF
CDR3nt: TGTGCCAGCTCACAACAGGGGAGAGGGAACTATGGCTACACCTTC
d_gene: TRBD1
j_gene: TRBJ1-2
v_gene: TRBV18
abundance: NA
len: 15

CDR3aa: CAWSPGTDTQYF
CDR3nt: TGTGCCTGGAGTCCCGGCACAGATACGCAGTATTTT
d_gene: NA
j_gene: TRBJ2-3
v_gene: TRBV30
abundance: NA
len: 12

CDR3aa: CASSPTGIRGTEAFF
CDR3nt: TGTGCCAGCTCACCTACAGGAATCCGCGGCACTGAAGCTTTCTTT
d_gene: NA
j_gene: TRBJ1-1
v_gene: TRBV18
abundance: NA
len: 15

CDR3aa: CATSRVRAGAPKLFF
CDR3nt: TGTGCCACCAGCAGAGTGAGGGCAGGGGCCCCCAAACTGTTTTTT
d_gene: NA
j_gene: TRBJ1-4
v_gene: TRBV15
abundance: NA
len: 15

CDR3aa: CASSPGQGAETQYF
CDR3nt: TGTGCCAGCAGTCCGGGACAGGGGGCGGAGACCCAGTACTTC
d_gene: TRBD1
j_gene: TRBJ2-5
v_gene: TRBV6-4
abundance: NA
len: 14

CDR3aa: CASSPSLAGGPQYF
CDR3nt: TGTGCCAGCAGCCCCTCACTAGCGGGGGGCCCCCAGTACTTC
d_gene: TRBD2
j_gene: TRBJ2-5
v_gene: TRBV3-1/TRBV3-2
abundance: NA
len: 14

CDR3aa: CASTATGTINEKLFF
CDR3nt: TGTGCCAGCACGGCAACCGGGACAATAAATGAAAAACTGTTTTTT
d_gene: NA
j_gene: TRBJ1-4
v_gene: TRBV7-2
abundance: NA
len: 15

CDR3aa: CASKEQGYEQYF
CDR3nt: TGTGCCAGCAAGGAACAGGGGTACGAGCAGTACTTC
d_gene: TRBD1
j_gene: TRBJ2-7
v_gene: TRBV6-6
abundance: NA
len: 12